Listed here are 30 T cell receptor beta chains from one sample, sequenced in a study of naive CD8 T cells in extremely preterm neonates. TCRdb's table, derived via immunoSEQ multiplex PCR, lists solely in-frame clones and lacks some. The data contain 6,500 to 9,000 clones, 95% to 98% of them singletons. The sample taken for sequencing was naive CD8+ T cells from blood. The receptor source for this set is a human donor in good health.

The chain couples TRBV30 to TRBJ1-1; D remains unclear. Between the trimmed V and J ends, which lost 5 bases and 4 bases, there was a span of 17 bases. The CDR3 has 14 residues. Germline lookup yields CDR1 GTSNPN and CDR2 SVGIG (reference sequence). The CDR3 region has the DNA TGTGCCTGGGTAGGAGGGTTGGCGGGCACTGAAGCTTTCTTT. As protein: CAWVGGLAGTEAFF. Based on the CDR3 plus reference TRBV30 and TRBJ1-1, the full variable domain is SQTIHQWPATLVQPVGSPLSLECTVEGTSNPNLYWYRQAAGRGLQLLFYSVGIGQISSEVPQNLSASRPQDRQFILSSKKLLLSDSGFYLCAWVGGLAGTEAFFGQGTRLTVV.

This chain joins TRBV11-3 and TRBJ2-5, with D perhaps matching TRBD2 (5 bases). V lost 3 bases and J lost 3, with 14 bases in between. The germline V gene has CDR1 SGHNT and CDR2 YENEEA. The length of the CDR3 is 15 residues. The CDR3 DNA sequence: TGTGCCAGCAGCTTGGGAGACCTTCTGGAAGAGACCCAGTACTTC. This translates into CASSLGDLLEETQYF.

V gene TRBV4-1 combines with J gene TRBJ2-7; TRBD1 matches at 10 bases. CDR3 length: 15 amino acids. After removal of 5 bases from V and 2 bases from J, the junction contained 6 bases not matched to a gene. Germline CDR1 is MGHRA and CDR2 is YSYEKL. CDR3 region: CASSFEGTGAYEQYF. The CDR3 DNA reads TGCGCCAGCAGCTTCGAAGGGACAGGGGCCTACGAGCAGTACTTC.

The J gene is TRBJ2-3, the V gene TRBV28; D is perhaps TRBD1 (5 bases). Trimming left V 5 bases short and J 2 bases short, with 17 bases between. This CDR3 contains 16 residues. Germline values: CDR1 MDHEN, CDR2 SYDVKM. The CDR3 here is CASSAAGNGYTDTQYF. The CDR3, as DNA: TGTGCCAGCAGTGCAGCAGGGAATGGGTACACAGATACGCAGTATTTT.

The chain is built from TRBV30 and TRBJ2-1, with D hard to call. Germline CDR1 reads GTSNPN; CDR2 reads SVGIG (reference sequence). The V and J ends lost 1 base and 8 bases respectively, with 6 bases between them. This CDR3 contains 11 residues. The CDR3 loop is CAWSGTDEQFF. The CDR3 DNA reads TGTGCCTGGAGTGGAACAGATGAGCAGTTCTTC.

This sequence joins TRBV10-1 and TRBJ2-7; 8 positions agree with TRBD2. The CDR3 is made up of 15 amino acids. V lost 2 bases, J lost 4 bases, and 7 bases stayed unmatched. Germline V CDR1 and CDR2: WNHNN, SYGVQD (reference sequence). In DNA, the CDR3 is TGCGCCAGCAGTGAGAGGACTAGCAGGGGATACGAGCAGTACTTC. Protein: CASSERTSRGYEQYF.

The genes are TRBV5-5 and TRBJ2-6; 7 bases agree with TRBD1. The CDR3 is 15 amino acids. V lost 4 bases, J lost 4 bases, and 5 bases stayed unmatched. Germline V lookup: CDR1 SGHKS, CDR2 YYEKEE (reference sequence). The CDR3 DNA reads as TGTGCCAGCAGCCAGACAGGGTCAGGGGCCAACGTCCTGACTTTC. Amino acids: CASSQTGSGANVLTF.

The chain employs TRBV6-5 and TRBJ2-7, with 12 positions matching TRBD2. The V and J ends lost 6 bases and 3 bases, in that order; junction bases with no gene match: 3. Germline V lookup: CDR1 MNHEY, CDR2 SVGAGI. There are 14 residues in the CDR3. This CDR3 is CASRTSGSIYEQYF. DNA for the CDR3: TGTGCCAGCAGGACTAGCGGGAGTATCTACGAGCAGTACTTC.

The chain couples TRBV7-9 to TRBJ2-5, with 12 bases lining up with TRBD2. Germline loops: CDR1 SEHNR, CDR2 FQNEAQ (reference sequence). The J segment lost 8 bases and the V segment lost 2 bases, leaving 6 bases of the junction unmatched. CDR3 length: 15 amino acids. The CDR3 DNA is TGTGCCAGCAGCTTATTGGCTAGCGGGAGGGATACCCAGTACTTC. As protein: CASSLLASGRDTQYF.

The genes are TRBV7-6 and TRBJ1-1; D unresolved. Trimming left V 6 bases short and J 1 base short, with 9 bases between. Per germline, CDR1 SGHVS and CDR2 FNYEAQ. This CDR3 spans 13 amino acids. The CDR3: CASRHERNTEAFF. The CDR3 DNA is TGTGCCAGCAGGCACGAGAGGAACACTGAAGCTTTCTTT.

V and J are TRBV30 and TRBJ2-5, with TRBD2 matching 9 bases. With the DNA end fitting TRBJ2-7 better, the J assignment may be wrong. CDR1 is GTSNPN, CDR2 SVGIG, per germline (reference sequence). CDR3 length equals 14 residues. CDR3 loop: CAREASGNSYEQYF. CDR3 nucleotide sequence: TGTGCTAGGGAGGCTAGCGGGAACTCCTACGAGCAGTACTTC.

The CDR3 sequence: CATSSGPQHGNTEAFF. The CDR3 DNA reads TGTGCCACCAGCAGTGGGCCGCAACACGGGAACACTGAAGCTTTCTTT. The genes are TRBV15 and TRBJ1-1; no reliable D call. The V gene's germline CDR1 is LNHNV and CDR2 YYDKDF (reference sequence). The V and J ends lost 3 bases and 1 base respectively, with 15 bases between them. The CDR3 consists of 16 residues.

This chain links TRBV15 with TRBJ2-7; TRBD2 aligns across 12 bases. The CDR3 has 17 residues. Per the germline V gene, CDR1 is LNHNV and CDR2 is YYDKDF (reference sequence). Unmatched junction bases numbered 11, after V lost 4 bases and J lost 4 bases. This CDR3 reads CATSTVLAGGPPYEQYF. The CDR3 DNA follows: TGTGCCACCAGCACCGTACTAGCGGGAGGCCCTCCGTACGAGCAGTACTTC. The whole variable domain, remainder taken from reference TRBV15 and TRBJ2-7, is DAMVIQNPRYQVTQFGKPVTLSCSQTLNHNVMYWYQQKSSQAPKLLFHYYDKDFNNEADTPDNFQSRRPNTSFCFLDIRSPGLGDTAMYLCATSTVLAGGPPYEQYFGPGTRLTVT.

This chain uses TRBV4-1 with TRBJ2-7; D perhaps matches TRBD2 (6 bases). The CDR3 is made up of 16 amino acids. Trimming removed 4 bases at V and 3 bases at J, with 19 bases between. CDR1 is MGHRA, CDR2 YSYEKL, per germline. The CDR3 protein is CASSPSGPNAVYEQYF. In DNA, the CDR3 is TGCGCCAGCAGCCCAAGCGGGCCGAACGCTGTCTACGAGCAGTACTTC.

This clone is a singleton in its sample. J is TRBJ2-2 and V is TRBV5-4; no reliable D call. Germline CDR1 SGHNT, CDR2 YYREEE (reference sequence). The ends were cut back, 4 bases at V and 3 bases at J, with 4 bases in the middle. The CDR3 spans 12 residues. As DNA, the CDR3 is TGTGCCAGCAGCCGGGACACCGGGGAGCTGTTTTTT. Protein: CASSRDTGELFF.

V is TRBV2 and J is TRBJ1-1; possible D gene TRBD1, 6 bases. V was clipped by 5 bases and J by 7 bases, with 11 bases between them. The germline gives CDR1 SNHLY, CDR2 FYNNEI. The CDR3 loop spans 12 amino acids. The CDR3 DNA is TGTGCCAGCAGTTCTTGGACAGTTGAAGCTTTCTTT. This codes for CASSSWTVEAFF.

The V gene is TRBV15, the J gene TRBJ1-5; D is perhaps TRBD1 (5 bases). Looked up from germline, CDR1 is LNHNV and CDR2 is YYDKDF (reference sequence). The CDR3 spans 15 residues. V lost 1 base to trimming and J lost 2 bases, with 9 bases between them. The CDR3 nucleotides read TGTGCCACCAGCAGAGTTAGGGGCGGCAATCAGCCCCAGCATTTT. Translating it yields CATSRVRGGNQPQHF.

This chain connects TRBV20-1 to TRBJ1-1; D possibly corresponds to TRBD1 (6 bases). Germline V gene data show CDR1 as DFQATT and CDR2 as SNEGSKA (reference sequence). The V and J ends lost 7 bases and 11 bases respectively, with 17 bases between them. The CDR3 length is 11 residues. The CDR3 DNA reads as TGCAGTGGTGAGCAGGGGCGGTACGCTTTCTTT. Encoded protein: CSGEQGRYAFF.

The rearrangement uses TRBV11-3 and TRBJ2-1; D call uncertain. Germline V lookup: CDR1 SGHNT, CDR2 YENEEA. Trimming pared 1 base from V and 8 bases from J, leaving 6 bases between. This CDR3 contains 12 residues. CDR3: CASSLVADEQFF. The CDR3 bases are TGTGCCAGCAGCTTAGTGGCAGATGAGCAGTTCTTC.

The rearrangement joins TRBV19 to TRBJ2-1; possibly TRBD2 for D (5 bases). V was shortened by 5 bases and J by 2 bases, with 22 bases between the two germline ends. The germline V gene has CDR1 LNHDA and CDR2 SQIVND (reference sequence). The CDR3 sequence is 18 residues long. The CDR3 region has the DNA TGTGCCAGTAGTTGGACGGCCCTCGGGGTCCAAACCTACAATGAGCAGTTCTTC. Encoded protein: CASSWTALGVQTYNEQFF.

This clone has a single count. CDR3 sequence (DNA): TGCGCCAGCGGCCATGAATACGAGCAGTACTTC. This translates into CASGHEYEQYF. V usage is TRBV10-2 and J usage is TRBJ2-7; D is ambiguous. CDR3 size: 11 residues. The ends were cut back, 8 bases at V and 4 bases at J, with 9 bases in the middle. CDR1 is WSHSY, CDR2 SAAADI, per germline.

J is TRBJ2-1 and V is TRBV11-2; D is undetermined. The CDR3 totals 16 residues. Germline V CDR1 and CDR2: SGHAT, FQNNGV. V was clipped by 1 base and J by 0 bases, with 10 bases between them. The CDR3 protein is CASSLGVVPSYNEQFF. CDR3 DNA: TGTGCCAGCAGCTTAGGAGTAGTTCCCTCCTACAATGAGCAGTTCTTC.

This clone was counted a single time. The CDR3 DNA follows: TGTGCCAGCAGCGTAGAGGGGACTGAGGCCTACGAGCAGTACTTC. Protein sequence: CASSVEGTEAYEQYF. J is TRBJ2-7 and V is TRBV9, with D perhaps TRBD2 (6 bases). The germline gives CDR1 SGDLS, CDR2 YYNGEE. This CDR3 contains 15 residues. V was trimmed by 0 bases and J by 2 bases, leaving 12 bases between them.

The V gene is TRBV5-5, the J gene TRBJ1-4; 7 nucleotides line up with TRBD1. CDR3 length: 15 amino acids. The junction had 5 bases not matched to a gene; V was cut back by 4 bases and J by 2 bases. Germline V lookup: CDR1 SGHKS, CDR2 YYEKEE (reference sequence). CDR3 coding DNA: TGTGCCAGCAGCCTCGACAGGGTGACTAATGAAAAACTGTTTTTT. Amino acids: CASSLDRVTNEKLFF.

For this clone: A junction boundary mismatches the germline segment, possibly from a read error. V and J are TRBV7-7 and TRBJ2-5; D gene ambiguous. Germline V gene lookup returns CDR1 SSHAT and CDR2 FNYEAQ (reference sequence). The CDR3 length is 16 residues. CDR3 nucleotide sequence: TGTGCTAGCAGCTTAGTAGCAGCGCCAAACCAAGAGACCCAGTACTTC. As protein: CASSLVAAPNQETQYF. The full variable domain, in which reference TRBV7-7 and TRBJ2-5 provide the parts outside the CDR3, is GAGVSQSPRYKVTKRGQDVTLRCDPISSHATLYWYQQALGQGPEFLTYFNYEAQPDKSGLPSDRFSAERPEGSISTLTIQRTEQRDSAMYRCASSLVAAPNQETQYFGPGTRLLVL.

A single count supports this clone. The chain recombines TRBV4-1 with TRBJ2-5, with D tentatively TRBD2 (6 bases). CDR1 and CDR2 from the germline V gene are MGHRA and YSYEKL. Trimming shortened V by 2 bases and J by 8 bases, and 21 bases separated the two germline ends. CDR3 length: 16 amino acids. This CDR3 reads CASSQQSKRLGDTQYF. CDR3 coding DNA: TGCGCCAGCAGCCAACAATCTAAGAGACTAGGTGATACCCAGTACTTC.

The chain carries TRBV7-9 and TRBJ2-1, with 8 positions matching TRBD2. This CDR3 is built from 13 residues. The germline V gene has CDR1 SEHNR and CDR2 FQNEAQ (reference sequence). V was pared by 3 bases and J by 9 bases, with 4 bases of the junction left unmatched. The CDR3 here is CASSFSGTIEQFF. As DNA, the CDR3 is TGTGCCAGCAGCTTTAGCGGGACAATTGAGCAGTTCTTC.

V gene TRBV4-2 combines with J gene TRBJ2-7; the D gene is possibly TRBD2 (5 bases). V was cut by 4 bases and J by 0 bases, with 10 bases left in between. Germline V lookup: CDR1 LGHNA, CDR2 YNFKEQ. The CDR3 covers 14 residues. CDR3 region: CASSLERSSYEQYF. The CDR3, as DNA: TGTGCCAGCAGCCTAGAGCGGAGCTCCTACGAGCAGTACTTC.

V gene TRBV4-1 combines with J gene TRBJ1-1; D gene ambiguous. Trimming took off 0 bases at V and 0 bases at J, with 5 bases between the two ends. CDR3 length: 14 amino acids. CDR1 and CDR2 (germline): MGHRA, YSYEKL. CDR3 region: CASSQDNLNTEAFF. CDR3 bases: TGCGCCAGCAGCCAAGATAATCTGAACACTGAAGCTTTCTTT.

The genes are TRBV5-4 and TRBJ2-4; perhaps TRBD2 as D (5 bases). The CDR3 has 15 residues. Germline assignment: CDR1 SGHNT and CDR2 YYREEE (reference sequence). Trimming left V 5 bases short and J 3 bases short, with 15 bases between. The CDR3 DNA follows: TGTGCCAGCAGTTCACTTTCCGGGGACAAAAACATTCAGTACTTC. This translates into CASSSLSGDKNIQYF. Combining the CDR3 with reference TRBV5-4 and TRBJ2-4 gives the whole variable domain ETGVTQSPTHLIKTRGQQVTLRCSSQSGHNTVSWYQQALGQGPQFIFQYYREEENGRGNFPPRFSGLQFPNYSSELNVNALELDDSALYLCASSSLSGDKNIQYFGAGTRLSVL.